Listed here are 25 T cell receptor beta chains from one sample, sequenced in a study of lymphopenia after photon versus proton radiotherapy. Generated by immunoSEQ multiplex PCR, the TCRdb table keeps only in-frame clones and is missing some. The sample lists 17,000 or so clones; 88% were seen once. The sequenced sample was peripheral blood, obtained from a patient treated with proton-based radiotherapy. The receptor set was obtained from a man between 65 and 85 years old with pancreatic cancer.

The V gene is TRBV5-6, the J gene TRBJ1-5; D remains ambiguous. Germline lookup yields CDR1 SGHDT and CDR2 YYEEEE. The CDR3 is made up of 14 amino acids. Trimming took off 0 bases at V and 4 bases at J, with 8 bases between the two ends. In DNA, the CDR3 is TGTGCCAGCAGCTTGGTGGGGTTTAATCAGCCCCAGCATTTT. It encodes CASSLVGFNQPQHF.

The chain joins TRBV7-8 to TRBJ1-3, with 8 nucleotides matching TRBD1. This CDR3 comprises 16 residues. Germline assignment: CDR1 SGHVS and CDR2 FQNEAQ. The trim removed 5 bases at V and 0 bases at J, leaving 6 bases unmatched. This chain's CDR3 is CASSDGDRFSGNTIYF. CDR3 nucleotides: TGTGCCAGCAGCGATGGGGACAGGTTCTCTGGAAACACCATATATTTT.

The chain links TRBV19 to TRBJ1-1; D gene unclear. Germline CDR1 and CDR2: LNHDA and SQIVND (reference sequence). V dropped 0 bases and J dropped 0 bases, with 5 bases sitting between them. This CDR3 region has 14 residues. CDR3 coding DNA: TGTGCCAGTAGTATAGAGGCAGTGAACACTGAAGCTTTCTTT. It specifies CASSIEAVNTEAFF.

The rearrangement joins TRBV6-1 to TRBJ1-2; 9 bases align to TRBD1. CDR3 length equals 15 residues. The V gene's germline CDR1 is MNHNS and CDR2 SASEGT. V lost 5 bases to trimming and J lost 3 bases; unmatched junction nucleotides: 7. The CDR3 is CASSLRQGGHYGYTF. The DNA for the CDR3 is TGTGCCAGCAGTTTACGACAGGGGGGTCACTATGGCTACACCTTC.

V gene TRBV30 combines with J gene TRBJ1-5; possible D gene TRBD1, 6 bases. V dropped 0 bases and J dropped 7 bases, with 22 bases sitting between them. The CDR3 loop spans 17 amino acids. Germline V gives CDR1 GTSNPN, CDR2 SVGIG (reference sequence). CDR3 nucleotide sequence: TGTGCCTGGAGTGTAGGATTTCAGCAGGGACAAAGGCAGCCCCAGCATTTT. It yields the protein CAWSVGFQQGQRQPQHF.

This chain uses TRBV19 with TRBJ2-3, with 7 bases fitting TRBD1. The CDR3 runs to 14 residues. CDR1 is LNHDA and CDR2 is SQIVND in the germline V gene (reference sequence). Germline trimming cut 2 bases from V and 3 bases from J; bases unmatched to any gene: 2. CDR3 in amino acids: CASSILRGTDTQYF. CDR3 bases: TGTGCCAGTAGTATACTCAGGGGGACAGATACGCAGTATTTT.

The genes are TRBV11-2 and TRBJ2-1, with a weak D call TRBD1 (7 bases). Germline CDR1 and CDR2: SGHAT and FQNNGV. CDR3 size: 15 residues. The V end was cut by 5 bases, the J end by 7 bases, with 18 bases between. CDR3 in amino acids: CASSPAGQLGNEQFF. The CDR3 DNA reads TGTGCCAGCAGCCCGGCGGGACAGCTCGGAAATGAGCAGTTCTTC.

In this sample, this clone turned up once. The chain is built from TRBV27 and TRBJ1-1; D gene unclear. The ends were cut back, 6 bases at V and 2 bases at J, with 13 bases in the middle. This CDR3 is built from 14 residues. Looked up from germline, CDR1 is MNHEY and CDR2 is SMNVEV (reference sequence). CDR3 coding DNA: TGTGCCAGCAGGGGCTGGGGTCCAAACACTGAAGCTTTCTTT. The encoded protein is CASRGWGPNTEAFF.

The chain recombines TRBV29-1 with TRBJ2-7; 9 bases match TRBD1. The CDR3 runs 13 residues. CDR1 SQVTM and CDR2 ANQGSEA come from the germline V gene. V was clipped by 7 bases and J by 2 bases; unmatched bases: 6. The CDR3 DNA reads as TGCAGCGCCACTTGGACAGGGGCCTACGAGCAGTACTTC. Translating gives CSATWTGAYEQYF.

This clone appeared a single time. This chain connects TRBV11-3 to TRBJ2-1; 8 bases map to TRBD2. The CDR3 contains 13 residues. V dropped 4 bases and J dropped 9; count of bases not matched to a gene: 5. Per the germline V gene, CDR1 is SGHNT and CDR2 is YENEEA. The CDR3 reads CASSSIAGFEQFF. As DNA, the CDR3 is TGTGCCAGCAGCTCCATAGCGGGGTTTGAGCAGTTCTTC. Filled out from reference TRBV11-3 and TRBJ2-1, the complete variable domain reads EAGVVQSPRYKIIEKKQPVAFWCNPISGHNTLYWYLQNLGQGPELLIRYENEEAVDDSQLPKDRFSAERLKGVDSTLKIQPAELGDSAVYLCASSSIAGFEQFFGPGTRLTVL.

The genes are TRBV30 and TRBJ2-2; no firm D call. V was trimmed by 3 bases and J by 0 bases, leaving 5 bases between them. The CDR3 runs 13 residues. In germline, CDR1 is GTSNPN, CDR2 SVGIG (reference sequence). The CDR3 nucleotides read TGTGCCTGGAGGGGCACGAACACCGGGGAGCTGTTTTTT. This translates into CAWRGTNTGELFF.

The chain recombines TRBV29-1 with TRBJ2-5, with a possible D match to TRBD2 (6 bases). CDR1 and CDR2 (germline): SQVTM, ANQGSEA. This CDR3 comprises 12 residues. Trimming pared 3 bases from V and 3 bases from J, leaving 8 bases between. The DNA for the CDR3 is TGCAGCGTTGATTGGGGGGAAGAGACCCAGTACTTC. Its protein is CSVDWGEETQYF.

The chain has TRBV27 and TRBJ1-5, with D hard to call. Trimming cost V 3 bases and J 0 bases, with 9 bases left between them. This CDR3 contains 15 residues. Germline V lookup: CDR1 MNHEY, CDR2 SMNVEV (reference sequence). The CDR3 DNA sequence: TGTGCCAGCAGTTTCCCCAGTAATAGCAATCAGCCCCAGCATTTT. Encoded protein: CASSFPSNSNQPQHF.

The J gene is TRBJ1-2, the V gene TRBV9; 8 bases line up with TRBD1. Germline CDR1 is SGDLS and CDR2 is YYNGEE. V shed 4 bases and J 2 bases; nucleotides not matched to a gene: 7. The CDR3 spans 15 residues. CDR3 sequence reads: CASSRRQGRNYGYTF. CDR3 nucleotide sequence: TGTGCCAGCAGCCGAAGACAGGGGCGCAACTATGGCTACACCTTC.

The V call is TRBV30, the J call TRBJ1-6, with D unclear. This CDR3 has 14 residues. V lost 3 bases to trimming and J lost 1 base, with 7 bases between them. CDR1 is GTSNPN, CDR2 SVGIG, per germline (reference sequence). CDR3 DNA sequence: TGTGCCTGGAGCGTCAATTCCTATAATTCACCCCTCCACTTT. Encoded protein: CAWSVNSYNSPLHF.

The chain links TRBV27 to TRBJ2-2, with 8 positions matching TRBD1. CDR3 length: 16 amino acids. Germline V gene lookup returns CDR1 MNHEY and CDR2 SMNVEV (reference sequence). After removal of 3 bases from V and 4 bases from J, the junction contained 7 bases not matched to a gene. CDR3 in amino acids: CASSFGGQDSTGELFF. The DNA for the CDR3 is TGTGCCAGCAGTTTTGGGGGACAGGACTCCACCGGGGAGCTGTTTTTT.

The chain uses TRBV5-4 and TRBJ1-1, with 8 bases that match TRBD1. V lost 2 bases to trimming and J lost 3 bases; unmatched junction nucleotides: 9. In germline, CDR1 is SGHNT, CDR2 YYREEE (reference sequence). The CDR3 is 16 amino acids. The CDR3 spells CASSFSGGAGYTEAFF. As DNA, the CDR3 is TGTGCCAGCAGCTTTTCAGGGGGCGCAGGGTACACTGAAGCTTTCTTT.

DNA for the CDR3: TGTGCCTGGGGCCCCGGACACCGTAATTCACCCCTCCACTTT. Encoded protein: CAWGPGHRNSPLHF. The J gene is TRBJ1-6, the V gene TRBV30, with D possibly TRBD1 on 5 matching bases. CDR1 and CDR2 from the germline V gene are GTSNPN and SVGIG (reference sequence). V was clipped by 5 bases and J by 6 bases, with 14 bases between them. The CDR3 consists of 14 residues.

The rearrangement uses TRBV7-9 and TRBJ2-5; D is undetermined. V lost 3 bases to trimming and J lost 9 bases, with 11 bases between them. CDR3 length: 12 amino acids. The V gene's germline CDR1 is SEHNR and CDR2 FQNEAQ (reference sequence). CDR3 DNA: TGTGCCAGCAGCTTTCAATCCGGGTCCCAGTACTTC. This sequence encodes CASSFQSGSQYF.

V usage is TRBV27 and J usage is TRBJ2-7, with D perhaps assigned TRBD1 or TRBD2 (5 bases each). CDR1 is MNHEY and CDR2 is SMNVEV in the germline V gene (reference sequence). The CDR3 is 12 amino acids. Trimming removed 8 bases from V and 6 bases from J, with 14 bases in between. CDR3 DNA: TGTGCCAGCCGTTCGTGGGGGACCGAGCAGTACTTC. This codes for CASRSWGTEQYF.

As to this clone: The junction and the germline gene differ at one end; a read error may be behind it. V gene TRBV19 combines with J gene TRBJ1-1; D ambiguous. This CDR3 is built from 14 residues. Germline loops: CDR1 LNHDA, CDR2 SQIVND (reference sequence). The CDR3 DNA sequence: TGTGCCAGTAGAATAGGAGCACAGAGAGACGAAGCTTTCTTT. Its translation: CASRIGAQRDEAFF.

In DNA form, the CDR3 reads TGTGCCGGGAGACAAAAGCTTGACACTGAAGCTTTCTTT. This sequence encodes CAGRQKLDTEAFF. This chain uses TRBV6-1 with TRBJ1-1, with D unresolved. V lost 11 bases, J lost 3 bases, and 16 bases lay in between. The CDR3 is made up of 13 amino acids. The germline V gene encodes CDR1 MNHNS and CDR2 SASEGT.

The chain uses TRBV4-1 and TRBJ1-5; no reliable D call. The V and J ends lost 2 bases and 4 bases respectively, with 6 bases between them. The CDR3 length is 13 residues. Per the germline V gene, CDR1 is MGHRA and CDR2 is YSYEKL. The CDR3 sequence: CASSQLFNQPQHF. DNA for the CDR3: TGCGCCAGCAGCCAATTGTTTAATCAGCCCCAGCATTTT.

The CDR3 sequence is CASSIGRGPYEQYF. CDR3 nucleotides: TGTGCCAGTAGTATAGGTCGGGGACCCTACGAGCAGTACTTC. The chain recombines TRBV19 with TRBJ2-7, with D tentatively TRBD1 or TRBD2 (5 bases each). The CDR3 covers 14 residues. Germline CDR1 and CDR2: LNHDA and SQIVND (reference sequence). The V and J ends lost 1 base and 2 bases respectively, with 9 bases between them.

The V gene is TRBV5-1, the J gene TRBJ2-3; TRBD1 might be the D (6 bases). V shed 0 bases and J shed 1 base, with 9 bases lying between them. CDR1 SGHRS and CDR2 YFSETQ come from the germline V gene. The CDR3 has 15 amino acids. The CDR3 here is CASSLEGHGTDTQYF. The DNA of the CDR3 is TGCGCCAGCAGCTTGGAGGGACACGGCACAGATACGCAGTATTTT.